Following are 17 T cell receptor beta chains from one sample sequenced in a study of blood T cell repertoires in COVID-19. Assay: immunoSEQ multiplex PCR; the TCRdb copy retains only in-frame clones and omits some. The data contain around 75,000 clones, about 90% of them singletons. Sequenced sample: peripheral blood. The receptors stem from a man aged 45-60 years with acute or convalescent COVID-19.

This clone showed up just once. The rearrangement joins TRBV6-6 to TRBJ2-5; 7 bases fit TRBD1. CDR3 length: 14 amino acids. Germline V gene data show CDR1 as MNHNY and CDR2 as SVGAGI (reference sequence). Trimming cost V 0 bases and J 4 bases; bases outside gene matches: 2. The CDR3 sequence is CASSYSKGAETQYF. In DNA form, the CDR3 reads TGTGCCAGCAGTTACTCGAAGGGGGCAGAGACCCAGTACTTC.

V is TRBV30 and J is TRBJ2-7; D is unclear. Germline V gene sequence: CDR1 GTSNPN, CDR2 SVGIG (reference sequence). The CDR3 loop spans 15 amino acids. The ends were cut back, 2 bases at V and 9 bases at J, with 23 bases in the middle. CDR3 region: CAWSLDRLLTVGQYF. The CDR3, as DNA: TGTGCCTGGAGTCTCGACCGGCTACTGACTGTCGGGCAGTACTTC.

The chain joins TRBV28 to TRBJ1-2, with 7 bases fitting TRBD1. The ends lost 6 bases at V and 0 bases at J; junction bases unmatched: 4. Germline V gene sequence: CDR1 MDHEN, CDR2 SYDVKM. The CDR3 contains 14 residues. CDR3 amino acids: CASSSGQTNYGYTF. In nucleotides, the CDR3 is TGTGCCAGCAGCTCGGGACAGACTAACTATGGCTACACCTTC.

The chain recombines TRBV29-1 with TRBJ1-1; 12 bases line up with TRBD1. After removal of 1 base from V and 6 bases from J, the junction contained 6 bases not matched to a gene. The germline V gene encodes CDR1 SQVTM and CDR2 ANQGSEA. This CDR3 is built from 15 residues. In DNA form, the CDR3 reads TGCAGCGTTGAAGGGTGGGGACAGGGGGCGGCTGAAGCTTTCTTT. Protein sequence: CSVEGWGQGAAEAFF. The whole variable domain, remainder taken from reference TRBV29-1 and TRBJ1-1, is SAVISQKPSRDICQRGTSLTIQCQVDSQVTMMFWYRQQPGQSLTLIATANQGSEATYESGFVIDKFPISRPNLTFSTLTVSNMSPEDSSIYLCSVEGWGQGAAEAFFGQGTRLTVV.

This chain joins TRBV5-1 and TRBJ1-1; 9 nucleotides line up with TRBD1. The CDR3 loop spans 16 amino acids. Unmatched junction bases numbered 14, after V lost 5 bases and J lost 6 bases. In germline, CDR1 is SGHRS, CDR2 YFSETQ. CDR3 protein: CASRGSGQGGYAEAFF. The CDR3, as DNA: TGCGCCAGCAGAGGGTCGGGACAGGGTGGGTATGCTGAAGCTTTCTTT.

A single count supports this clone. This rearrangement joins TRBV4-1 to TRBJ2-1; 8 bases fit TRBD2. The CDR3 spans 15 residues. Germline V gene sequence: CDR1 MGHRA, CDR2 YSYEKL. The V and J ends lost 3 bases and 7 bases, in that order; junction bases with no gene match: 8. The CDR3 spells CASSHPWASGNEQFF. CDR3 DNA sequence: TGCGCCAGCAGCCATCCCTGGGCTAGCGGGAATGAGCAGTTCTTC.

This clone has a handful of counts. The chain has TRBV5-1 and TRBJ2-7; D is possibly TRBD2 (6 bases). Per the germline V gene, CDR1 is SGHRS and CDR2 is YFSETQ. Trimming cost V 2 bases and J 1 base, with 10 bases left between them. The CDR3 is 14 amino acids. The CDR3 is CASSLRGRSYEQYF. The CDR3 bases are TGCGCCAGCAGCTTAAGAGGGAGGTCCTACGAGCAGTACTTC.

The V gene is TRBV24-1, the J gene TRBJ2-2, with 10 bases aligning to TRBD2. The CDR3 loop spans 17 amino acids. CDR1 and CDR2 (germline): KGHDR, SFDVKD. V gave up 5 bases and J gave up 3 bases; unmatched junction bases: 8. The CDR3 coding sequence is TGTGCCACCAGTGTAGGACTAGCGGTTGGGGACACCGGGGAGCTGTTTTTT. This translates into CATSVGLAVGDTGELFF.

The CDR3 nucleotides are TGTGCCAGCAGCTCCGGGACAGCCCCCCCCCTGTACTTC. The encoded protein is CASSSGTAPPLYF. The V and J genes are TRBV7-9 and TRBJ2-4, with 7 bases lining up with TRBD1. The CDR3 extends over 13 amino acids. The ends lost 4 bases at V and 15 bases at J; junction bases unmatched: 12. The germline V gene has CDR1 SEHNR and CDR2 FQNEAQ (reference sequence).

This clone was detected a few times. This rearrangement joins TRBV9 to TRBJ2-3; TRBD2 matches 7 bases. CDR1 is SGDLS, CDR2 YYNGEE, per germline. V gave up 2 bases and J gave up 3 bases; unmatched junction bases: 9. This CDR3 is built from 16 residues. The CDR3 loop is CASSVELRERTDTQYF. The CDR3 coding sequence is TGTGCCAGCAGCGTGGAATTGCGGGAGAGGACAGATACGCAGTATTTT.

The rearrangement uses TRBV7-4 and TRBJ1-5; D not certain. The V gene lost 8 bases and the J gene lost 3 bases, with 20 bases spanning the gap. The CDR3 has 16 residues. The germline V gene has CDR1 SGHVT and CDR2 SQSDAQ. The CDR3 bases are TGTGCCAGCCTCCGACATGAGAACCCACACAATCAGCCCCAGCATTTT. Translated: CASLRHENPHNQPQHF.

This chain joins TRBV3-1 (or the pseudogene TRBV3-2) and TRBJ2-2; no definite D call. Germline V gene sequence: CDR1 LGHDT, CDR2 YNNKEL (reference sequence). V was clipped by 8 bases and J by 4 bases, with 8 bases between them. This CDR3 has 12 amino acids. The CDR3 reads CASVPGTGELFF. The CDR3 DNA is TGTGCCAGCGTCCCAGGCACCGGGGAGCTGTTTTTT.

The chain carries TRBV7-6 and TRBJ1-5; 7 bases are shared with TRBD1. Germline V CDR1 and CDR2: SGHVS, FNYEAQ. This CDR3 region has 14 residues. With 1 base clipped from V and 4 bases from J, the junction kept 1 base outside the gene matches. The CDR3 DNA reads TGTGCCAGCAGCTTAGGGACAGGTAATCAGCCCCAGCATTTT. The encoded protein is CASSLGTGNQPQHF.

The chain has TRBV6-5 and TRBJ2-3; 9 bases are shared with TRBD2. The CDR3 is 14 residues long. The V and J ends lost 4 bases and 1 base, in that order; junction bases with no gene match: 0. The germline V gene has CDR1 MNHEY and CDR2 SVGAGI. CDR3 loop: CASSWTSGTDTQYF. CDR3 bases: TGTGCCAGCAGTTGGACTAGCGGCACAGATACGCAGTATTTT.

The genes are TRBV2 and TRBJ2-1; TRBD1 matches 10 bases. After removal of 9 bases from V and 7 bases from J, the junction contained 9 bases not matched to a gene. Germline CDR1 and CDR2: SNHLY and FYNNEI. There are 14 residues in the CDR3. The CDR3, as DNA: TGTGCCAGTAGACCGGGACAGGGGCGGAATGAGCAGTTCTTC. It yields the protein CASRPGQGRNEQFF.

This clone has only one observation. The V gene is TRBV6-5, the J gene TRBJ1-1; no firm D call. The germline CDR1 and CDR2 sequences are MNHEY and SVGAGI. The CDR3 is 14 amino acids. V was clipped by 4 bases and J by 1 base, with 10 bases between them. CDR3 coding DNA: TGTGCCAGCAGTTCTACCAGGCGGAACACTGAAGCTTTCTTT. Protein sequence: CASSSTRRNTEAFF.

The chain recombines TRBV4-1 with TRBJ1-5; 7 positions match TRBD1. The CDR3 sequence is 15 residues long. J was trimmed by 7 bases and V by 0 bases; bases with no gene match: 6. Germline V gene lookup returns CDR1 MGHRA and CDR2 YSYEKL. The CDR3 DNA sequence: TGCGCCAGCAGCCAAGAGGTAGGGGGCACCCAGCCCCAGCATTTT. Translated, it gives CASSQEVGGTQPQHF.